Described below is a single T cell receptor (beta chain) sequence and its context. Its matching antigen is unknown. The data are from a study of blood T cells in healthy people across ages. Study as a whole: Template-switching capture recovered about one barcoded beta molecule per two T cells. Study conclusions and caveats: Reliance upon unsorted PBMCs precluded definitive naive versus antigen-experienced comparison. Age showed a roughly linear inverse relationship with TCR beta diversity per million T cells. Long-lived donors exceeded aged donors in naive CD4+ cells and diversity.

Primers used in a second PCR of roughly 7 to 12 cycles were a sample-barcoded 5' primer and a J-beta primer mix. From the 5' RACE reads, TCRdb called clonotypes with MiXCR, one entry per CDR3 protein. The sample lists 650,000 to 1,000,000 distinct CDR3 sequences, 35% to 40% occurring once. The junction had 10 bases not matched to a gene; V was cut back by 5 bases and J by 10 bases. This CDR3 comprises 15 residues. CDR1 and CDR2 (germline): MNHNY, SVGAGI (reference sequence). The sequence was collected from a young man in good health. Sequencing was done on a sample of blood. This chain links TRBV6-6 with TRBJ2-3; 12 bases are a match to TRBD2. The CDR3 here is CASSRTSGAPVSQYF. The CDR3 region has the DNA TGTGCCAGCAGTCGGACTAGCGGGGCCCCCGTTTCGCAGTATTTT.